This T cell receptor beta chain was retrieved from a study of metastatic and nonmetastatic thyroid tumors. For the study at large: Repertoire comparison spanned blood and tumor or nodule tissue of malignant and benign thyroid patients.

CDR3 length equals 12 residues. Per the germline V gene, CDR1 is DFQATT and CDR2 is SNEGSKA (reference sequence). Trimming cost V 8 bases and J 3 bases; bases outside gene matches: 5. Study results and limitations: TCR beta diversity was reportedly significantly higher in malignant thyroid tumors than benign nodules, in blood and tumor.

Under the authors' procedure: Variation in CDR3 across clinicopathological groups served as the basis for constructing a distant-metastasis classifier in papillary thyroid cancer. TCRdb re-called the PCR reads via MiXCR. TCRdb's processing, not the authors' own work, is the source of the V and J calls. The sample holds just over 70,000 clones, around 18% seen once. This clone was observed many times. Its antigen is currently unknown. No treatment of any kind had been given to any patient before thyroid surgery. The chain joins TRBV20-1 to TRBJ2-7; 9 bases fit TRBD1. The sample consisted of blood. The sequence was obtained from a female donor with papillary thyroid cancer or a benign thyroid nodule (not recorded which). Some clones in this sample may be carry-over from other donors' samples. The CDR3 sequence: CSPGQGGYEQYF. As DNA, the CDR3 is TGCAGTCCGGGACAGGGTGGCTACGAGCAGTACTTC.